Below are 18 T cell receptor beta chains sequenced from a single sample in a study of blood T cell repertoires in COVID-19. Libraries were prepared by immunoSEQ multiplex PCR; TCRdb keeps only in-frame clonotypes and omits some of them. The sample contains roughly 300,000 clones, around 85% of which appear only once. Source material: PBMCs or T cells enriched from blood (not recorded which). These receptors came from a woman aged 35 to 49 with acute COVID-19.

V gene TRBV28 combines with J gene TRBJ1-4; 7 bases agree with TRBD1. This CDR3 has 13 residues. J gave up 7 bases and V 6 bases, and 5 bases lay outside the gene matches. Germline values: CDR1 MDHEN, CDR2 SYDVKM. CDR3 region: CASRPQGSEKLFF. The CDR3 DNA is TGTGCCAGCAGACCACAGGGGAGTGAAAAACTGTTTTTT.

In this sample, this clone turned up many times. The chain employs TRBV4-3 and TRBJ1-4, with 7 bases fitting TRBD1. Germline V gene lookup returns CDR1 LGHNA and CDR2 YSLEER. With V trimmed by 4 bases and J by 4 bases, 9 bases remained unmatched. The CDR3 contains 16 residues. The CDR3 region is CASSRTRDRINEKLFF. CDR3 nucleotide sequence: TGCGCCAGCAGCCGTACCCGGGACAGAATTAATGAAAAACTGTTTTTT.

The V gene is TRBV6-6, the J gene TRBJ2-7; 7 positions agree with TRBD2. CDR1 is MNHNY and CDR2 is SVGAGI in the germline V gene (reference sequence). V dropped 2 bases and J dropped 7; count of bases not matched to a gene: 8. This CDR3 is built from 14 residues. CDR3 coding DNA: TGTGCCAGCAGTTACCTCACTAGCGACCGGGAGCAGTACTTC. Translation gives CASSYLTSDREQYF.

The V and J genes are TRBV6-5 and TRBJ1-2; 7 nucleotides line up with TRBD1. From germline, CDR1 is MNHEY and CDR2 SVGAGI. The CDR3 extends over 14 amino acids. V was pared by 7 bases and J by 8 bases, with 13 bases of the junction left unmatched. CDR3 residues: CASNYGTAEGGYTF. In DNA form, the CDR3 reads TGTGCCAGCAACTACGGGACAGCTGAGGGCGGCTACACCTTC.

The chain links TRBV4-1 to TRBJ2-6; 7 bases align to TRBD2. The CDR3 length is 19 residues. Per the germline V gene, CDR1 is MGHRA and CDR2 is YSYEKL. V dropped 3 bases and J dropped 0; count of bases not matched to a gene: 11. The CDR3 bases are TGCGCCAGCAGCCATCGACCGGCGGGGGAGACCTCTGGGGCCAACGTCCTGACTTTC. Protein: CASSHRPAGETSGANVLTF.

This clone was detected once. V usage is TRBV28 and J usage is TRBJ2-7; TRBD1 matches 10 bases. The trim removed 2 bases at V and 3 bases at J, leaving 1 base unmatched. The germline V gene has CDR1 MDHEN and CDR2 SYDVKM. This CDR3 spans 14 amino acids. CDR3 amino acids: CASSLRDRGYEQYF. CDR3 sequence (DNA): TGTGCCAGCAGTTTACGGGACAGGGGCTACGAGCAGTACTTC.

The DNA for the CDR3 is TGCGCCAGCAGTCCAGGACAGTTTCAGTTCTTC. It is translated as CASSPGQFQFF. The chain is built from TRBV4-1 and TRBJ2-1, with D possibly TRBD1 on 6 matching bases. V lost 6 bases to trimming and J lost 13 bases, with 13 bases between them. Germline V gene lookup returns CDR1 MGHRA and CDR2 YSYEKL. The CDR3 extends over 11 amino acids.

V usage is TRBV7-9 and J usage is TRBJ2-2, with TRBD1 matching 8 bases. This CDR3 has 16 amino acids. Trimming took 4 bases from V and 0 from J; bases not matched to a gene: 4. The V gene's germline CDR1 is SEHNR and CDR2 FQNEAQ (reference sequence). CDR3 sequence: CASSSTGVTNTGELFF. In nucleotides, the CDR3 is TGTGCCAGCAGCTCGACAGGGGTGACGAACACCGGGGAGCTGTTTTTT.

The chain uses TRBV4-1 and TRBJ2-1; D possibly corresponds to TRBD1 (6 bases). CDR3 length: 16 residues. CDR1 MGHRA and CDR2 YSYEKL come from the germline V gene. Between the trimmed V and J ends, which lost 0 bases and 2 bases, there was a span of 11 bases. The CDR3 loop reads CASSQEPDRTYNEQFF. CDR3 DNA sequence: TGCGCCAGCAGCCAAGAGCCCGACAGGACCTACAATGAGCAGTTCTTC.

The chain combines TRBV19 with TRBJ2-3; 7 bases map to TRBD1. V shed 5 bases and J 5 bases; nucleotides not matched to a gene: 19. Per the germline V gene, CDR1 is LNHDA and CDR2 is SQIVND (reference sequence). This CDR3 has 18 amino acids. The CDR3 here is CASSPGWGQPLARDTQYF. In nucleotides, the CDR3 is TGTGCCAGTAGTCCGGGTTGGGGACAGCCCTTAGCACGAGATACGCAGTATTTT. The full variable domain, in which reference TRBV19 and TRBJ2-3 provide the parts outside the CDR3, is DGGITQSPKYLFRKEGQNVTLSCEQNLNHDAMYWYRQDPGQGLRLIYYSQIVNDFQKGDIAEGYSVSREKKESFPLTVTSAQKNPTAFYLCASSPGWGQPLARDTQYFGPGTRLTVL.

This rearrangement joins TRBV5-1 to TRBJ1-5; 8 bases match TRBD1. Germline trimming cut 0 bases from V and 2 bases from J; bases unmatched to any gene: 1. Germline-derived CDR1 and CDR2 are SGHRS and YFSETQ. The CDR3 covers 15 residues. DNA of the CDR3: TGCGCCAGCAGCTTGGAGGGACAGGGCAATCAGCCCCAGCATTTT. The encoded protein is CASSLEGQGNQPQHF.

V gene TRBV6-5 combines with J gene TRBJ2-1; D remains ambiguous. CDR1 MNHEY and CDR2 SVGAGI come from the germline V gene. The CDR3 extends over 15 amino acids. With 6 bases removed from V and 0 bases from J, the gap between germline ends came to 12 bases. The CDR3 coding sequence is TGTGCCAGCAGGCCCCGATTGAGCTCCTACAATGAGCAGTTCTTC. Protein sequence: CASRPRLSSYNEQFF.

Worth noting for this clone: Compared with germline, one end of the junction differs, possibly owing to a read error. The chain couples TRBV28 to TRBJ1-3; D perhaps matches TRBD1 (5 bases). The V gene's germline CDR1 is MDHEN and CDR2 SYDVKM. The CDR3 has 15 amino acids. CDR3 nucleotide sequence: TGTGCCAGCAGTTTCACAGGTGGCACTGGGAACACCATATATTTT. This translates into CASSFTGGTGNTIYF.

The V gene is TRBV5-4, the J gene TRBJ1-5, with D possibly TRBD1 on 6 matching bases. The CDR3 is made up of 13 amino acids. The V gene's germline CDR1 is SGHNT and CDR2 YYREEE (reference sequence). Trimming pared 4 bases from V and 6 bases from J, leaving 11 bases between. In DNA form, the CDR3 reads TGTGCCAGCAGCCTACAGGGTTCTCAGCCCCAGCATTTT. Residues: CASSLQGSQPQHF. Complete variable domain (other parts from reference TRBV5-4 and TRBJ1-5): ETGVTQSPTHLIKTRGQQVTLRCSSQSGHNTVSWYQQALGQGPQFIFQYYREEENGRGNFPPRFSGLQFPNYSSELNVNALELDDSALYLCASSLQGSQPQHFGDGTRLSIL.

This chain uses TRBV27 with TRBJ1-6; D may be TRBD1 (6 bases). Germline assignment: CDR1 MNHEY and CDR2 SMNVEV (reference sequence). This CDR3 comprises 17 residues. V lost 5 bases and J lost 9, with 23 bases in between. The CDR3 spells CASSQDTQQGWGSPLHF. As DNA, the CDR3 is TGTGCCAGCAGTCAAGACACTCAACAGGGCTGGGGTTCACCCCTCCACTTT.

The chain employs TRBV6-5 and TRBJ2-3; possible D gene TRBD2, 5 bases. The CDR3 consists of 13 residues. The V and J ends lost 6 bases and 5 bases respectively, with 12 bases between them. Germline CDR1 is MNHEY and CDR2 is SVGAGI. This CDR3 reads CASRWYAGDTQYF. The CDR3 DNA follows: TGTGCCAGCAGGTGGTATGCGGGAGATACGCAGTATTTT.

As concerns this clone: This specimen includes other DNA sequences encoding the same CDR3. V and J are TRBV5-1 and TRBJ1-2; D is unclear. The CDR3 runs 16 residues. Germline V lookup: CDR1 SGHRS, CDR2 YFSETQ. Trimming removed 4 bases from V and 5 bases from J, with 21 bases in between. CDR3: CASSAEGVSIGYGYTF. CDR3 sequence (DNA): TGCGCCAGCAGCGCAGAGGGTGTTTCAATAGGATATGGCTACACCTTC.

V gene TRBV3-1 (or the pseudogene TRBV3-2) combines with J gene TRBJ1-5; D is perhaps TRBD1 (5 bases). CDR1 and CDR2 (germline): LGHDT, YNNKEL (reference sequence). CDR3 size: 16 residues. V was shortened by 0 bases and J by 2 bases, with 11 bases between the two germline ends. The CDR3 region is CASSQDSQGGNQPQHF. The CDR3, as DNA: TGTGCCAGCAGCCAAGATTCCCAGGGTGGCAATCAGCCCCAGCATTTT.